This passage covers 10 T cell receptor beta chains from one sample sequenced in a study of T cells in Graves' hyperthyroidism and ophthalmopathy. Using RNA transcripts as the source, TCR beta CDR3 regions were amplified. An initial round of RT-PCR targeting the TCR CDR3 relied on the HTBI primer set. TCRdb processed the multiplex PCR reads anew with MiXCR; each CDR3 protein has one entry. This table has a few hundred thousand distinct CDR3 sequences, approximately 15% appearing once. The sequencing input was blood. The receptors stem from a young woman with Graves' hyperthyroidism that later progressed to Graves' ophthalmopathy.

CDR3 sequence reads: CASSQEYPPNGYTF. The CDR3 DNA follows: TGCGCCAGCAGCCAAGAATACCCTCCCAATGGCTACACCTTC. The genes are TRBV4-1 and TRBJ1-2; no definite D call. Trimming shortened V by 0 bases and J by 6 bases, and 11 bases separated the two germline ends. This CDR3 has 14 amino acids. Germline V gene sequence: CDR1 MGHRA, CDR2 YSYEKL.

This clonotype was observed a few times. The rearrangement joins TRBV12-3 or TRBV12-4 to TRBJ2-1; D may be TRBD1 (6 bases). V was cut by 3 bases and J by 7 bases, with 10 bases left in between. The CDR3 sequence is 13 residues long. The CDR3, as DNA: TGTGCCAGCAGTTTTGCAGGGGTTAATGAGCAGTTCTTC. Protein sequence: CASSFAGVNEQFF.

This clonotype has only a few counts. V and J are TRBV20-1 and TRBJ2-7; 7 bases align to TRBD1. The V and J ends lost 6 bases and 0 bases, in that order; junction bases with no gene match: 5. Germline CDR1 reads DFQATT; CDR2 reads SNEGSKA (reference sequence). This CDR3 has 13 residues. CDR3 loop: CSAPGTASYEQYF. CDR3 DNA sequence: TGCAGTGCCCCTGGGACAGCCTCCTACGAGCAGTACTTC.

The chain uses TRBV4-1 and TRBJ2-1; 8 bases line up with TRBD2. There are 14 residues in the CDR3. V lost 7 bases, J lost 8 bases, and 10 bases stayed unmatched. CDR1 is MGHRA and CDR2 is YSYEKL in the germline V gene. CDR3 coding DNA: TGCGCCAGCACCCTAGGAGCGGGAGCGGATGAGCAGTTCTTC. Protein: CASTLGAGADEQFF.

This chain links TRBV11-2 with TRBJ2-5, with a possible D match to TRBD2 (5 bases). Germline V gene data show CDR1 as SGHAT and CDR2 as FQNNGV. V lost 5 bases and J lost 7, with 20 bases in between. The CDR3 extends over 15 amino acids. CDR3 loop: CASSVLSGSKATQYF. DNA for the CDR3: TGTGCCAGCAGCGTCTTGAGCGGCAGTAAGGCGACCCAGTACTTC.

The chain couples TRBV6-1 to TRBJ1-2; TRBD1 agrees at 8 bases. The CDR3 totals 13 residues. V dropped 3 bases and J dropped 6; count of bases not matched to a gene: 3. Per germline, CDR1 MNHNS and CDR2 SASEGT. DNA of the CDR3: TGTGCCAGCAGTGAGACAGGGGAGAATGGCTACACCTTC. This codes for CASSETGENGYTF.

This clonotype has a count of ten or more. The chain uses TRBV19 and TRBJ1-1; 8 positions match TRBD1. The CDR3 covers 17 residues. Germline lookup yields CDR1 LNHDA and CDR2 SQIVND (reference sequence). V shed 3 bases, J shed 0 bases, and the junction held 9 bases outside the gene matches. The CDR3: CASSIAGGAPMNTEAFF. The CDR3 DNA reads TGTGCCAGTAGTATTGCAGGGGGCGCGCCGATGAACACTGAAGCTTTCTTT.

The sample holds many counts of this clonotype. The chain is built from TRBV10-3 and TRBJ1-5; a possible D gene is TRBD1 (6 bases). Germline V gives CDR1 ENHRY, CDR2 SYGVKD. The V end lost 6 bases, the J end lost 6 bases, and 21 bases lay between the germline ends. The CDR3 spans 16 residues. The CDR3 region is CAIRDSSSSVPQPQHF. CDR3 in DNA: TGTGCCATCAGGGACAGTTCCTCTTCGGTTCCTCAGCCCCAGCATTTT.

This clonotype showed up many times. The chain recombines TRBV29-1 with TRBJ2-7; either TRBD1 or TRBD2 may fit D (6 bases each). CDR1 is SQVTM and CDR2 is ANQGSEA in the germline V gene. The CDR3 contains 11 residues. Trimming left V 6 bases short and J 7 bases short, with 13 bases between. CDR3 protein: CSVTGAGEQYF. The CDR3, as DNA: TGCAGCGTCACGGGGGCTGGGGAGCAGTACTTC.

This clonotype was observed many times. This chain uses TRBV11-2 with TRBJ1-2; the match to TRBD1 covers 7 bases. The CDR3 consists of 14 residues. Germline V gives CDR1 SGHAT, CDR2 FQNNGV. V shed 5 bases, J shed 5 bases, and the junction held 8 bases outside the gene matches. The CDR3 DNA reads as TGTGCCAGCAGCCCTCTCGGACAGGTTTATGGCTACACCTTC. This codes for CASSPLGQVYGYTF.